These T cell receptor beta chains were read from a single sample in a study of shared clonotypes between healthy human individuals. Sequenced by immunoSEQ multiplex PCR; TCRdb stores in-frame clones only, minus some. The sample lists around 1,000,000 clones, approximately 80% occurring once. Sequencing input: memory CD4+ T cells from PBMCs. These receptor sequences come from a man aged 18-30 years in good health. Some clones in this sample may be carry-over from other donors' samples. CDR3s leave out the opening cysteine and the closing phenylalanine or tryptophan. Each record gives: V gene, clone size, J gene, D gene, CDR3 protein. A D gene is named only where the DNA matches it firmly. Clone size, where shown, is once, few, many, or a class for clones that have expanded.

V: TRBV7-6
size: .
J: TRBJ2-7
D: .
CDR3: ASSFTPDTYEQY

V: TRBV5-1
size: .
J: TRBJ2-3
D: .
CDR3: ASSLGPPPGTDTQY

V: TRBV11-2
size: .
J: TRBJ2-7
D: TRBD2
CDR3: ASSSGLVYEQY

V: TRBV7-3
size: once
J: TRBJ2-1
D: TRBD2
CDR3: ASSYGLAGNNEQF

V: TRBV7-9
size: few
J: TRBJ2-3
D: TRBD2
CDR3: ASSLAIGRLADTQY

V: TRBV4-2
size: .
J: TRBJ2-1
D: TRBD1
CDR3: ASSRQDRPLYNEQF

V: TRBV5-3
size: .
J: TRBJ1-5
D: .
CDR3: ARSLAFLTGYNQPQH

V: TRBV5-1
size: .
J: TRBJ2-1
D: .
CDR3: ASSLVELYNEQF

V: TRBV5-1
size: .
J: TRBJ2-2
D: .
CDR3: ASSSGTSYTGELF

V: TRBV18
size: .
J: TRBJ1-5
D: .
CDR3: ASSAMRVFQPQH

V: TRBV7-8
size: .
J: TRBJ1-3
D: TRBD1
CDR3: ASSLVGTAGNTIY

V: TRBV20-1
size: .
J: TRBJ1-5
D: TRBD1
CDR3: SASSQGIPH

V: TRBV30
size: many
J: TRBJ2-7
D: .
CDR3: AWGTRGSSYEQY

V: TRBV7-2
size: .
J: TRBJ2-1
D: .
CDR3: ASSLLRGEQF

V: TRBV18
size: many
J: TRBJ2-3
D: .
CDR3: ASSPALTDTQY

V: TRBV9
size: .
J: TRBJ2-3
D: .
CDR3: ASSVAPGDTQY

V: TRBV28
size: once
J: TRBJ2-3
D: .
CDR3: ASRTSTDTQY

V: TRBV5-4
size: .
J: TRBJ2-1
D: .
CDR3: ASSARFEQF

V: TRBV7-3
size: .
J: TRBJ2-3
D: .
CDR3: ASSLGLFGADKIDTQY

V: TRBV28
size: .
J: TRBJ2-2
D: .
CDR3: ASSSAGSNTGELF

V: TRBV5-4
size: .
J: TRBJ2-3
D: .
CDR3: ASSLTSTDTQY

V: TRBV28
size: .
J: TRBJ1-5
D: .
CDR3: ASSPMGGGLQPQH

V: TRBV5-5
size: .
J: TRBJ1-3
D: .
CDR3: ASSLWAFSGNTIY

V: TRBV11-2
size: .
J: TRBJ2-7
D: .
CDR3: ASSLSNGVTYEQY

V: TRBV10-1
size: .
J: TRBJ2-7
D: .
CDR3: ASSDSHTAYEQY

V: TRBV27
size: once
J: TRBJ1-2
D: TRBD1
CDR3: ASSRAGQGYGYT

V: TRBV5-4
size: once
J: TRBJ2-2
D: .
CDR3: ASSLQGNTGELF

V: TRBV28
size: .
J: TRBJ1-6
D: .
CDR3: ASSSATVDNSPLH

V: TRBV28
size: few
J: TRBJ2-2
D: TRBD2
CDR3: ASTLEGGYTGELF

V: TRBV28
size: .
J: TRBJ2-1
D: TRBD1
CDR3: ASSSIGTGSYNEQF

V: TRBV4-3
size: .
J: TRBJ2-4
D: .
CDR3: ASSPSSVTGGVQY

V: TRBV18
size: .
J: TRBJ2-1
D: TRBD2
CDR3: ASSRPGSGRAFDEQF

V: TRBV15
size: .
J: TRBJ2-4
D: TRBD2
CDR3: ATSTDRAGKKNIQY